This T cell receptor (delta chain) stems from a study of gamma-delta chains in newborns, infants, children. Study at large: Innate gammadelta T cells reportedly expand polyclonally right after birth, driven by microbial exposure, per the title.

TCRdb re-called clones from the reads via CATT. The sample has 9,500 to 12,000 delta-chain clones, roughly 8% seen once. V shed 1 base and J 8 bases; nucleotides not matched to a gene: 17. Germline V gene sequence: CDR1 GEAIGNYY, CDR2 EKD. The CDR3 length is 17 residues. This clone was counted only a few times. Sequencing was performed on blood. The chain has TRDV2 and TRDJ1, with 8 positions matching TRDD3. This TCR came from a child who was a newborn, infant or young child, either healthy, febrile or measles-vaccinated (not recorded which). The CDR3 nucleotides are TGTGCCTGTGACACGATTGAAGTTGGGGGATCCGGGATGAAACTCATCTTT. Translated, it gives CACDTIEVGGSGMKLIF.